The rows below give T cell receptor beta chains drawn from one sample of a study of T cells in localized non-small cell lung cancer. Sequencing was performed with immunoSEQ multiplex PCR; in TCRdb, only in-frame clones are kept and a portion is missing. The data contain approximately 70,000 clones, 81% of them seen just once; the ten biggest clones take up 4.7%. The sample here was PBMCs, taken before any cancer treatment. The source of these receptors is a man aged 40 to 75 with stage II lung adenocarcinoma. CDR3s include the opening cysteine and the closing phenylalanine or tryptophan. The D gene is left open where the match is weak. Clone size appears in some rows only: once, few, many, or a class for an expanded clone.

size: once
D: -
V: TRBV2
J: TRBJ2-5
DNA: TGTGCCAGCAGCCAGACAGGCCAACAGGCCCAGTACTTC
CDR3: CASSQTGQQAQYF

size: once
D: -
V: TRBV5-1
J: TRBJ1-1
DNA: TGCGCCAGCACAACCCAGGGGAGTGGGACTGAAGCTTTCTTT
CDR3: CASTTQGSGTEAFF

size: few
D: TRBD2
V: TRBV4-3
J: TRBJ2-3
DNA: TGCGCCAGCAGCCAAGACTTAACCTTGACTAGCGGGAGGGAGACAGATACGCAGTATTTT
CDR3: CASSQDLTLTSGRETDTQYF

size: -
D: -
V: TRBV21-1
J: TRBJ2-1
DNA: TGTGCCAGCAGCAAAGCGGGGAGGGCGCTATACAATGAGCAGTTCTTC
CDR3: CASSKAGRALYNEQFF

size: -
D: TRBD1
V: TRBV5-1
J: TRBJ1-1
DNA: TGCGCCAGCCCTCCAGGACAGGGGAACACTGAAGCTTTCTTT
CDR3: CASPPGQGNTEAFF

size: -
D: -
V: TRBV6-1
J: TRBJ1-2
DNA: TGTGCCAGCAGTGAACCAGGCTGGGATGGCTACACCTTC
CDR3: CASSEPGWDGYTF

size: -
D: TRBD1
V: TRBV7-9
J: TRBJ1-2
DNA: TGTGCCAGCAGCTTGGGACAGGGCGGGTATGGCTACACCTTC
CDR3: CASSLGQGGYGYTF

size: -
D: TRBD2
V: TRBV10-3
J: TRBJ2-1
DNA: TGTGCCATCAGTGAGTTGTCACTAGCGGGAGTGAATGAGCAGTTCTTC
CDR3: CAISELSLAGVNEQFF

size: -
D: TRBD2
V: TRBV4-3
J: TRBJ2-3
DNA: TGCGCCAGCAGCCAAGATCCAGCGGGAGACCGCACAGATACGCAGTATTTT
CDR3: CASSQDPAGDRTDTQYF

size: -
D: -
V: TRBV5-1
J: TRBJ2-3
DNA: TGCGCCAGCAGCTTGGCGGGGAGCACAGATACGCAGTATTTT
CDR3: CASSLAGSTDTQYF

size: few
D: TRBD1
V: TRBV7-3
J: TRBJ2-3
DNA: TGTGCCAGCAGCCCCGACCAGGGGGACGCGCAGTATTTT
CDR3: CASSPDQGDAQYF

size: few
D: -
V: TRBV7-9
J: TRBJ1-3
DNA: TGTGCCAGCAGCTTAGGAGGGGAAGGAGGAAACACCATATATTTT
CDR3: CASSLGGEGGNTIYF

size: -
D: -
V: TRBV6-1
J: TRBJ1-4
DNA: TGTGCCAGCAGTGATTCGGGGGGTAATGAAAAACTGTTTTTT
CDR3: CASSDSGGNEKLFF

size: -
D: -
V: TRBV30
J: TRBJ1-2
DNA: TGTGCCTGGAGTGGGGGTGGTGGCTATGGCTACACCTTC
CDR3: CAWSGGGGYGYTF

size: -
D: -
V: TRBV7-9
J: TRBJ1-5
DNA: TGTGCCAGCAGCTTAGGGCAGGGGAATCAGCCCCAGCATTTT
CDR3: CASSLGQGNQPQHF

size: -
D: -
V: TRBV2
J: TRBJ2-1
DNA: TGTGCCAGCAGAGCTAGGGAGGTTCTGTACAATGAGCAGTTCTTC
CDR3: CASRAREVLYNEQFF

size: many
D: -
V: TRBV10-3
J: TRBJ1-5
DNA: TGTGCCATCGGTGGGGGGGCGAGGCAGCCCCAGCATTTT
CDR3: CAIGGGARQPQHF

size: few
D: -
V: TRBV7-2
J: TRBJ2-1
DNA: TGTGCCAGCGAGCGATACAATGAGCAGTTCTTC
CDR3: CASERYNEQFF

size: -
D: TRBD1
V: TRBV7-9
J: TRBJ2-1
DNA: TGTGCCAGCAGCACGGGACAGGGGGCATGGGATGAGCAGTTCTTC
CDR3: CASSTGQGAWDEQFF

size: -
D: TRBD2
V: TRBV15
J: TRBJ2-1
DNA: TGTGCCACCAGCAGAGATAGAGCGGGAGACCCTCCAGAGCAGTTCTTC
CDR3: CATSRDRAGDPPEQFF

size: once
D: TRBD1
V: TRBV14
J: TRBJ1-2
DNA: TGTGCCAGCAGCCAAGTGGGACAGGGGGCGGCTGGCTACACCTTC
CDR3: CASSQVGQGAAGYTF

size: -
D: -
V: TRBV7-6
J: TRBJ2-2
DNA: TGTGCCAGCAGCCCCAGGGGGGGAATGGGCACCGGGGAGCTGTTTTTT
CDR3: CASSPRGGMGTGELFF

size: -
D: -
V: TRBV28
J: TRBJ1-3
DNA: TGTGCCAGCGCCCCGACGGGGGGTATCTCTGGAAACACCATATATTTT
CDR3: CASAPTGGISGNTIYF

size: -
D: TRBD1
V: TRBV7-4
J: TRBJ2-7
DNA: TGTGCCAGCAGCTCCGGGACAGAGGAGCGCGAGCAGTACTTC
CDR3: CASSSGTEEREQYF

size: -
D: -
V: TRBV7-8
J: TRBJ1-5
DNA: TGTGCCAGCAGCTCACAGGGAAGGGGCAATCAGCCCCAGCATTTT
CDR3: CASSSQGRGNQPQHF

size: -
D: TRBD1
V: TRBV7-6
J: TRBJ2-6
DNA: TGTGCCAGCAGCTTACCGAGGACAGGCTCTGGGGCCAACGTCCTGACTTTC
CDR3: CASSLPRTGSGANVLTF

size: -
D: -
V: TRBV4-2
J: TRBJ2-6
DNA: TGTGCCAGCAGCCAAGATTCTCGGGGGATCCCTGGGGCCAACGTCCTGACTTTC
CDR3: CASSQDSRGIPGANVLTF

size: -
D: -
V: TRBV11-1
J: TRBJ2-3
DNA: TGTGCCAGCAGCTTGAGACGGGCCTCCACAGATACGCAGTATTTT
CDR3: CASSLRRASTDTQYF

size: once
D: -
V: TRBV6-6
J: TRBJ2-1
DNA: TGTGCCAGCACCTCGCCAGATTCCTACAATGAGCAGTTCTTC
CDR3: CASTSPDSYNEQFF

size: -
D: -
V: TRBV19
J: TRBJ2-3
DNA: TGTGCCAGTAGTGACAGGACAACTAGTACTAGCACAGATACGCAGTATTTT
CDR3: CASSDRTTSTSTDTQYF

size: -
D: -
V: TRBV6-5
J: TRBJ1-5
DNA: TGTGCCAGCAGTTACTCGGGGCAGGGCAATCAGCCCCAGCATTTT
CDR3: CASSYSGQGNQPQHF

size: -
D: TRBD1
V: TRBV13
J: TRBJ2-7
DNA: TGTGCCAGCAGCCGAGGGACAGGGGTCTCCTACGAGCAGTACTTC
CDR3: CASSRGTGVSYEQYF

size: -
D: -
V: TRBV18
J: TRBJ1-1
DNA: TGTGCCAGCGCAGGGATGAACACTGAAGCTTTCTTT
CDR3: CASAGMNTEAFF

size: -
D: -
V: TRBV5-4
J: TRBJ2-1
DNA: TGTGCCAGCAGCTTGGTGGGAGGCATCTTC
CDR3: CASSLVGGIF

size: -
D: -
V: TRBV7-9
J: TRBJ2-1
DNA: TGTGCCAGCAGACCCTCATTCGGCCTCACTCCGGACAATGAGCAGTTCTTC
CDR3: CASRPSFGLTPDNEQFF

size: -
D: -
V: TRBV10-3
J: TRBJ2-2
DNA: TGTGCCAAGTCCCTAGGGCCGACCGGGGAGCTGTTTTTT
CDR3: CAKSLGPTGELFF

size: -
D: -
V: TRBV5-1
J: TRBJ2-2
DNA: TGCGCCAGCAGCTTCGGGCGGGGCAACACCGGGGAGCTGTTTTTT
CDR3: CASSFGRGNTGELFF

size: -
D: -
V: TRBV7-9
J: TRBJ2-5
DNA: TGTGCCAGCAGCTTAGGTAGCCAAGAGACCCAGTACTTC
CDR3: CASSLGSQETQYF

size: -
D: -
V: TRBV14
J: TRBJ2-1
DNA: TGTGCCAGCAGCGTAAGAAATGAGCAGTTCTTC
CDR3: CASSVRNEQFF

size: once
D: -
V: TRBV6-1
J: TRBJ2-7
DNA: TGTGCCAGCTTCAGGGACTCACCCTACGAGCAGTACTTC
CDR3: CASFRDSPYEQYF

size: -
D: -
V: TRBV19
J: TRBJ1-5
DNA: TGTGCCAGTAAAAGGGCGGGCGGCCGGCGAAGCAATCAGCCCCAGCATTTT
CDR3: CASKRAGGRRSNQPQHF

size: -
D: -
V: TRBV4-1
J: TRBJ2-7
DNA: TGCGCCAGCAGCCAAGTGGTAGGGGTCTACGAGCAGTACTTC
CDR3: CASSQVVGVYEQYF

size: few
D: TRBD1
V: TRBV5-3
J: TRBJ1-5
DNA: TGTGCCAGAAGGAGGACAGGGCCCAATCAGCCCCAGCATTTT
CDR3: CARRRTGPNQPQHF

size: -
D: TRBD1
V: TRBV10-2
J: TRBJ2-1
DNA: TGCGCCAGCAGTGAGCTGGACAGGTCCTACAATGAGCAGTTCTTC
CDR3: CASSELDRSYNEQFF

size: -
D: TRBD1
V: TRBV2
J: TRBJ2-5
DNA: TGTGCCAGCAGTTACAGGGGAAGTCAAGAGACCCAGTACTTC
CDR3: CASSYRGSQETQYF

size: -
D: TRBD2
V: TRBV5-4
J: TRBJ2-1
DNA: TGTGCCAGCAGCTCCCGACTAGCGGTGGGCTCCTACAATGAGCAGTTCTTC
CDR3: CASSSRLAVGSYNEQFF